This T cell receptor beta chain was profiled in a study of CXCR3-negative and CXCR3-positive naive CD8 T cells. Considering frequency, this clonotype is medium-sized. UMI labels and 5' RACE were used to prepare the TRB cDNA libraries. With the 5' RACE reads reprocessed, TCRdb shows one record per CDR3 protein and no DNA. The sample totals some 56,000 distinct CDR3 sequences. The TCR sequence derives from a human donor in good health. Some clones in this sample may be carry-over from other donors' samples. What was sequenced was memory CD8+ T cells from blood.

This chain's CDR3 is CASSEWSEGASEAFF. The J gene is TRBJ1-1, the V gene TRBV6-1; TCRdb outputs TRBD1, but without DNA this stays unchecked. The CDR3 loop spans 15 amino acids. CDR1 MNHNS and CDR2 SASEGT come from the germline V gene.